This entry describes one T cell receptor beta chain. This clone was observed a single time. The antigen it recognizes is unknown. No qualities accompany the bases; no much larger clone lies one base away. This entry comes from a study of T cell changes during pregnancy in multiple sclerosis (dated by TCRdb to between 2017 and 2020). For the wider study: In women with multiple sclerosis, the researchers looked at how the T cell repertoire shifted as pregnancy progressed.

The germline V gene provides CDR1 SGDLS and CDR2 YYNGEE. Trimming takes 4 bases from V and 3 bases from J, and the germline ends sit 14 bases apart. Including cysteine and phenylalanine, the CDR3 has 15 amino acids. Just the 45-base CDR3 DNA is kept, in frame starting at base 1. Library prep was done by the immunoSEQ multiplex PCR assay. What TCRdb holds here is the immuneACCESS table cut down to in-frame rearrangements. Part of the clones is not present; checked against another copy, under half of the missing clones reflect an unresolved V gene, and the others are unexplained. In all, the sample holds around 52,000 clones, and approximately 90% of those were seen once. The ten largest account for 0.15% to 0.2% of the sample.

Sample: CD4+ T cells from peripheral blood mononuclear cells, taken after pregnancy. The chain is encoded by TRBV9 joined to TRBJ1-5; the D segment cannot be called with confidence. The receptor's source is a female donor in good health, enrolled as a control in a pregnancy study. The CDR3 reads as follows: CASSSSPGTNQPQHF. The DNA sequence reads TGTGCCAGCAGCTCATCACCAGGCACCAATCAGCCCCAGCATTTT.